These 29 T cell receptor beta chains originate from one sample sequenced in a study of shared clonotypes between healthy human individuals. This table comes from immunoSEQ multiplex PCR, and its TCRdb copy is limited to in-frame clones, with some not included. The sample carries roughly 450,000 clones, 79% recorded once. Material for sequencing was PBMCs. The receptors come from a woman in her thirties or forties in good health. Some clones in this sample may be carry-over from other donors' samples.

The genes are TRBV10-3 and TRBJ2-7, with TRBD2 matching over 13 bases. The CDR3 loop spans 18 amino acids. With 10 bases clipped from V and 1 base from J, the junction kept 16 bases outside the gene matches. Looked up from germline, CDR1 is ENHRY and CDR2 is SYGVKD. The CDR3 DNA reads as TGTGCCACTGGATCGGGACTAGCGGGAATAAGACGATCCTACGAGCAGTACTTC. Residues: CATGSGLAGIRRSYEQYF.

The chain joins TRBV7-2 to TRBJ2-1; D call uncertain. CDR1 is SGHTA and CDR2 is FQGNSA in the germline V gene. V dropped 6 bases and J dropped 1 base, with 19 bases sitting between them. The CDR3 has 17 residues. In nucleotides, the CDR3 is TGTGCCAGCAGATCACCAACGACCCGCCCGTCCTACAATGAGCAGTTCTTC. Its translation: CASRSPTTRPSYNEQFF.

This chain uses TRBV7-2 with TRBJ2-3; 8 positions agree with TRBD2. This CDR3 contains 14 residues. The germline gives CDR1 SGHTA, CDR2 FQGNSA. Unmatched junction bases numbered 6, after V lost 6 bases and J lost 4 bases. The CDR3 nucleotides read TGTGCCAGCAGATCCGGGACTAGAGCAGATACGCAGTATTTT. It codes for CASRSGTRADTQYF.

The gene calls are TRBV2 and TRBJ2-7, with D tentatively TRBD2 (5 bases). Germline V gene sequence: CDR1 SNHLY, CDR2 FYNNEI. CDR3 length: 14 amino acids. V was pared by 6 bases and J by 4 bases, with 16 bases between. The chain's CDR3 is CASRAPLGGYEQYF. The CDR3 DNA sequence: TGTGCCAGCAGGGCCCCACTGGGCGGGTACGAGCAGTACTTC.

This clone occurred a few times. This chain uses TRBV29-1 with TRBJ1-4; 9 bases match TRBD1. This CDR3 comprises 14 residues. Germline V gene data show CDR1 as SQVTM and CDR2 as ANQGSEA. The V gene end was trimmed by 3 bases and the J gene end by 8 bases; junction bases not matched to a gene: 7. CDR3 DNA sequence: TGCAGCGTTGATACGGGACAGGGTCAAGAAAAACTGTTTTTT. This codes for CSVDTGQGQEKLFF.

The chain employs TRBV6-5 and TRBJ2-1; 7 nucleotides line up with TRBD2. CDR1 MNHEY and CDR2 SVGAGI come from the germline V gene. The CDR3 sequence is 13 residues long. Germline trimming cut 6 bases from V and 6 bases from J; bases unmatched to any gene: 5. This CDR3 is CASRGLAANEQFF. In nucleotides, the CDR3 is TGTGCCAGCAGAGGTCTAGCGGCCAATGAGCAGTTCTTC.

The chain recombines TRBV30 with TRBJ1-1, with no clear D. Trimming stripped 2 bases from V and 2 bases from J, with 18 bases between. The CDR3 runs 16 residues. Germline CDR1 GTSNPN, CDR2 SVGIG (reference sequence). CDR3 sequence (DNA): TGTGCCTGGAGTCCCACCACGAAGCTCCGAAACACTGAAGCTTTCTTT. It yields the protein CAWSPTTKLRNTEAFF.

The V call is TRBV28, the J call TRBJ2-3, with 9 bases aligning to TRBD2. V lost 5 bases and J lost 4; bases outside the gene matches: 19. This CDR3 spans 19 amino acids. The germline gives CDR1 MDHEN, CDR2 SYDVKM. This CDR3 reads CASSPWDTREGREPDTQYF. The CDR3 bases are TGTGCCAGCAGTCCTTGGGATACGCGGGAGGGCCGTGAGCCAGATACGCAGTATTTT.

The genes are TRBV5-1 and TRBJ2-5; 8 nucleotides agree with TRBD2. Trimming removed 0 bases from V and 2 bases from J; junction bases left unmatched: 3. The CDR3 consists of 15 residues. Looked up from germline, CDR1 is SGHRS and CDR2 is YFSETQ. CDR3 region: CASSLDGGGQETQYF. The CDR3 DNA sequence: TGCGCCAGCAGCTTGGACGGGGGGGGTCAAGAGACCCAGTACTTC.

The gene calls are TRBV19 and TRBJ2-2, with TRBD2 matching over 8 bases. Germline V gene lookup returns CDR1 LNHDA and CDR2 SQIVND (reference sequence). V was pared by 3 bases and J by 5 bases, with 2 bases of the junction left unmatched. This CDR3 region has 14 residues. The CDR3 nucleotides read TGTGCCAGTAGTATTGCTAGCGGGACCGGGGAGCTGTTTTTT. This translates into CASSIASGTGELFF. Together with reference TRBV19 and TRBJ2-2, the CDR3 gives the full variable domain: DGGITQSPKYLFRKEGQNVTLSCEQNLNHDAMYWYRQDPGQGLRLIYYSQIVNDFQKGDIAEGYSVSREKKESFPLTVTSAQKNPTAFYLCASSIASGTGELFFGEGSRLTVL.

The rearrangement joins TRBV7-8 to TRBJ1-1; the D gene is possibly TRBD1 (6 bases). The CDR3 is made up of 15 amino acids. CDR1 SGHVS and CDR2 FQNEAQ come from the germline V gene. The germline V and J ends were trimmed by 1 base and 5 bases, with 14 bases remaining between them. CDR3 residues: CASSLGAGRGTEAFF. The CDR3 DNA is TGTGCCAGCAGCTTAGGTGCCGGGAGGGGGACTGAAGCTTTCTTT.

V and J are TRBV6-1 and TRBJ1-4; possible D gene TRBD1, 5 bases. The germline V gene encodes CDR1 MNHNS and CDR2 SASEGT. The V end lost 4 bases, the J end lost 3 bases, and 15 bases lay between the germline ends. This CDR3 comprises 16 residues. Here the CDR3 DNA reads TGTGCCAGCAGTGTTGAAAAGGGGCTTGCTAATGAAAAACTGTTTTTT. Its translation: CASSVEKGLANEKLFF.

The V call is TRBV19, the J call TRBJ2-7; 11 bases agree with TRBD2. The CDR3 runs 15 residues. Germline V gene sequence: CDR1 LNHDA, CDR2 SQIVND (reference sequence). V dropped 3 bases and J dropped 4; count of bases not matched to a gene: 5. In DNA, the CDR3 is TGTGCCAGTAGTATTAGCGGGAGGGGAGGTTACGAGCAGTACTTC. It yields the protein CASSISGRGGYEQYF.

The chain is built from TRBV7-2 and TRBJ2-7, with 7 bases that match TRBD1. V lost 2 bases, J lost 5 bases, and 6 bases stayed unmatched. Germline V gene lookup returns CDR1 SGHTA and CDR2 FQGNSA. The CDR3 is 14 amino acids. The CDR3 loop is CASSLRQGVHEQYF. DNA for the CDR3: TGTGCCAGCAGCTTACGCCAGGGGGTCCACGAGCAGTACTTC.

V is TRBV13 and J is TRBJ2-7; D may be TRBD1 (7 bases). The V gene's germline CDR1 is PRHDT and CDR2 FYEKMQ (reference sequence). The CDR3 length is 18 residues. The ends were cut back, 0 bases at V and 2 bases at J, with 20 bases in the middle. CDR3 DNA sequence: TGTGCCAGCAGCTTAGGCAGGGGGGCAGGGACGGTGGCCTACGAGCAGTACTTC. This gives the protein CASSLGRGAGTVAYEQYF.

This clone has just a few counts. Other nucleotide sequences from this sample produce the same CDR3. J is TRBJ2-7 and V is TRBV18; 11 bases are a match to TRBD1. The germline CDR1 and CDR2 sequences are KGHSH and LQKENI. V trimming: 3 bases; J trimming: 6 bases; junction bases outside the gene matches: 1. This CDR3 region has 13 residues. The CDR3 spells CASSPGTGGEQYF. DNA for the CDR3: TGTGCCAGCTCACCCGGGACAGGGGGCGAGCAGTACTTC.

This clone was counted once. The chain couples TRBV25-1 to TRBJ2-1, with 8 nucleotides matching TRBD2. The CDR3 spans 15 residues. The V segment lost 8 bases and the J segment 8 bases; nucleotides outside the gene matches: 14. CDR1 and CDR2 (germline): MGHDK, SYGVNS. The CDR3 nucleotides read TGTGCCAGCGGCCGTCTGGGACTAGGGGCTGATGAGCAGTTCTTC. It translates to CASGRLGLGADEQFF.

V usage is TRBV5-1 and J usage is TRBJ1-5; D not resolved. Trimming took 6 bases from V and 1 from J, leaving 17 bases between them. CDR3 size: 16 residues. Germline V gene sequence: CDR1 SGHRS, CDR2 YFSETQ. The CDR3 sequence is CASNQSMLGSNQPQHF. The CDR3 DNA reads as TGCGCCAGCAACCAATCTATGCTGGGGAGCAATCAGCCCCAGCATTTT. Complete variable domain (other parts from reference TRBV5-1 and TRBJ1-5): KAGVTQTPRYLIKTRGQQVTLSCSPISGHRSVSWYQQTPGQGLQFLFEYFSETQRNKGNFPGRFSGRQFSNSRSEMNVSTLELGDSALYLCASNQSMLGSNQPQHFGDGTRLSIL.

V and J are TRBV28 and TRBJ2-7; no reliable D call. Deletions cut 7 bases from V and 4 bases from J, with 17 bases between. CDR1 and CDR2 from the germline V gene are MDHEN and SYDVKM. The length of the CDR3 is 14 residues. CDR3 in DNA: TGTGCCAGCACCCCCTGGGGAACCTATTACGAGCAGTACTTC. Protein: CASTPWGTYYEQYF.

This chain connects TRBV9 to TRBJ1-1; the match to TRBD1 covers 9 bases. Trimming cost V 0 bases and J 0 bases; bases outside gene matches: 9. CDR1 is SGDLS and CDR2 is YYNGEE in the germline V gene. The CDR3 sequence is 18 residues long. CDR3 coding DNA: TGTGCCAGCAGCGTAGTGAGGGGACAGGGACTAATGAACACTGAAGCTTTCTTT. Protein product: CASSVVRGQGLMNTEAFF.

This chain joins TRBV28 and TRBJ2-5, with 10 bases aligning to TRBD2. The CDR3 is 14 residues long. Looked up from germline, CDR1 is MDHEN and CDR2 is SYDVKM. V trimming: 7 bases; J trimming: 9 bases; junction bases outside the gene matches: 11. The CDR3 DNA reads TGTGCCAGCACCCGGACTAGCGGTTATTTTTCCCAGTACTTC. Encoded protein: CASTRTSGYFSQYF.

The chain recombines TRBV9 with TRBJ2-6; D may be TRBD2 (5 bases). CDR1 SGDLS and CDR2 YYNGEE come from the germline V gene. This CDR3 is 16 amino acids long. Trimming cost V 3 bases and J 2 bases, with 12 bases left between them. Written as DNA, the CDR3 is TGTGCCAGCAGCGGCAACGGGGTGCCTGGGGCCAACGTCCTGACTTTC. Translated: CASSGNGVPGANVLTF.

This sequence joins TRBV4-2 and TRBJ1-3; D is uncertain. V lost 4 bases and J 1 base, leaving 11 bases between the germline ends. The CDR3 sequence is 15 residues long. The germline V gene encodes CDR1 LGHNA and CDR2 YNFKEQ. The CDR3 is CASSPERTSGNTIYF. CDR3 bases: TGTGCCAGCAGCCCAGAAAGAACTTCTGGAAACACCATATATTTT.

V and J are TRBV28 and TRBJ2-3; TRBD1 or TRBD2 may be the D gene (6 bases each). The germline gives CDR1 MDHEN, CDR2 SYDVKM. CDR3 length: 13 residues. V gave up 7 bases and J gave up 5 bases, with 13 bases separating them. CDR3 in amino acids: CASTQGGLDTQYF. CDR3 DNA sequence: TGTGCCAGCACTCAAGGGGGGTTAGATACGCAGTATTTT.

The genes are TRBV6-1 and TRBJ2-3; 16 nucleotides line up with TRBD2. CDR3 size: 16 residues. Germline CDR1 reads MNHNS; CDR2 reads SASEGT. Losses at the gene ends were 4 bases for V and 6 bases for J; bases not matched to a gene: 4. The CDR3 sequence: CASSVGLAGGGDTQYF. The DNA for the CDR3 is TGTGCCAGCAGTGTGGGACTAGCGGGAGGGGGGGATACGCAGTATTTT.

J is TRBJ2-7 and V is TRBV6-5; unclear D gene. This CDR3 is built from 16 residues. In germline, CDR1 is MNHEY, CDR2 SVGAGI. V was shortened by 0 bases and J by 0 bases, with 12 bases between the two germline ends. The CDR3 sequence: CASSYSLVRSSYEQYF. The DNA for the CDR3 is TGTGCCAGCAGTTACTCGCTCGTCAGGAGCTCCTACGAGCAGTACTTC.

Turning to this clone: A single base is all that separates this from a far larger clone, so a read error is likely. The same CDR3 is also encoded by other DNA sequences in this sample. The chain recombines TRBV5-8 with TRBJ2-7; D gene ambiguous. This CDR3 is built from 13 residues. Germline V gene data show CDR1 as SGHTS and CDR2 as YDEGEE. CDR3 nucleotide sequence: TGTGCCAGCAGCTTCGGGCGGACCTACGAGCAATACTTC. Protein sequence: CASSFGRTYEQYF.

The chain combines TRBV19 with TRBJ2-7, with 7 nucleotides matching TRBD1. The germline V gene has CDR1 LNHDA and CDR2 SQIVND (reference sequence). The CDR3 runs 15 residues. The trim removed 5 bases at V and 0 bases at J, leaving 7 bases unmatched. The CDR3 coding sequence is TGTGCCAGTAGTCGGACCCGGACAGGCTCCTACGAGCAGTACTTC. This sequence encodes CASSRTRTGSYEQYF.

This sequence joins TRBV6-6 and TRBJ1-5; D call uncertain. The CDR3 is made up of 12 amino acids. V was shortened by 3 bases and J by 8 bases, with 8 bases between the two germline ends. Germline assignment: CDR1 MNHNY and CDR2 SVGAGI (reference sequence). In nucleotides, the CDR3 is TGTGCCAGCAGTTATTTTGGGGAGCCCCAGCATTTT. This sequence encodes CASSYFGEPQHF.